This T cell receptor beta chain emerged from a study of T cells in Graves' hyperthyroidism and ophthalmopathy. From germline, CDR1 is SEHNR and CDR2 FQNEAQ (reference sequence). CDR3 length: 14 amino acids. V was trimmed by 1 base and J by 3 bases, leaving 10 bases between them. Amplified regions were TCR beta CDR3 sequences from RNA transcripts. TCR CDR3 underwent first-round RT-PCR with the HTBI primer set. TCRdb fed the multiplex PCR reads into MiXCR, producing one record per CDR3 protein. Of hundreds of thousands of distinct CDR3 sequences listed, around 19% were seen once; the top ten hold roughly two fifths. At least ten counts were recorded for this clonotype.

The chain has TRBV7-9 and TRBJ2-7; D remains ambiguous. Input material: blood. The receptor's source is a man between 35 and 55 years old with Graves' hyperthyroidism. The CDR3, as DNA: TGTGCCAGCAGCTTAGTTGGTGGAGTCTACGAGCAGTACTTC. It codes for CASSLVGGVYEQYF.